Listed below are T cell receptor beta chains from one sample, sequenced in a study of T cells in localized non-small cell lung cancer. The assay was immunoSEQ multiplex PCR, and TCRdb's table has in-frame clones only and misses some. This sample carries about 91,000 clones, about 87% of them seen once, and the ten largest clones take around 14%. The material was peripheral blood, obtained before any cancer treatment. The receptors shown here come from a man aged 40 to 75 with stage I squamous cell lung carcinoma. The CDR3 runs from the conserved cysteine through the conserved F or W. D genes are given only for firm matches. The size field is filled for only some rows; it gives once, few, many or a size class.

abundance | j_gene | v_gene | d_gene | CDR3aa | CDR3nt
NA | TRBJ1-2 | TRBV6-6 | NA | CASSYSQGSYGYTF | TGTGCCAGCAGTTACTCTCAGGGGAGCTATGGCTACACCTTC
NA | TRBJ1-1 | TRBV2 | NA | CASSTGGRAAEAFF | TGTGCCAGCTCGACGGGGGGGAGGGCCGCTGAAGCTTTCTTT
few | TRBJ1-3 | TRBV5-1 | TRBD1 | CASSSGQGETRNVF | TGCGCCAGCAGCTCGGGACAGGGGGAGACACGAAATGTATTT
NA | TRBJ1-4 | TRBV6-1 | NA | CASRERASNEKLFF | TGTGCCAGCAGGGAGCGCGCCTCTAATGAAAAACTGTTTTTT
NA | TRBJ1-5 | TRBV6-6 | TRBD1 | CASSYINRGFNQPQHF | TGTGCCAGCAGTTACATTAACAGGGGTTTCAATCAGCCCCAGCATTTT
NA | TRBJ2-4 | TRBV5-4 | TRBD2 | CASSFGAGGERDQYF | TGTGCCAGCAGCTTTGGGGCGGGGGGTGAGAGAGATCAGTACTTC
NA | TRBJ1-1 | TRBV9 | NA | CASSVDSLPAFF | TGTGCCAGCAGCGTGGACTCCTTACCAGCTTTCTTT
NA | TRBJ1-1 | TRBV10-3 | TRBD1 | CAIRRTGVGDMNTEAFF | TGTGCCATCAGGAGGACAGGGGTTGGAGACATGAACACTGAAGCTTTCTTT
NA | TRBJ2-3 | TRBV28 | NA | CASTPRGDTQYF | TGTGCCAGCACCCCGAGGGGGGATACGCAGTATTTT
NA | TRBJ2-1 | TRBV28 | NA | CASSLSQTGNNEQFF | TGTGCCAGCAGTTTAAGCCAGACAGGAAACAATGAGCAGTTCTTC
NA | TRBJ1-2 | TRBV19 | NA | CASRAANYGYTF | TGTGCCAGTCGAGCAGCTAACTATGGCTACACCTTC
NA | TRBJ2-3 | TRBV5-6 | NA | CASSFSGVLSADTQYF | TGTGCCAGCAGCTTCTCCGGGGTCCTGTCCGCAGATACGCAGTATTTT
NA | TRBJ1-1 | TRBV30 | NA | CAWSSDSEGIMYTEAFF | TGTGCCTGGAGTTCGGACAGCGAAGGGATAATGTACACTGAAGCTTTCTTT
NA | TRBJ2-3 | TRBV7-8 | NA | CASSPPARDTQYF | TGTGCCAGCAGCCCCCCCGCCAGAGATACGCAGTATTTT
once | TRBJ1-4 | TRBV19 | NA | CATQAGGYNEKLFF | TGTGCCACCCAGGCGGGGGGATATAATGAAAAACTGTTTTTT
NA | TRBJ1-2 | TRBV14 | NA | CASSLKGVNYGYTF | TGTGCCAGCAGCCTTAAAGGGGTTAACTATGGCTACACCTTC
NA | TRBJ1-3 | TRBV28 | NA | CASTGSGSGNTIYF | TGTGCCAGCACGGGGTCCGGCTCTGGAAACACCATATATTTT
NA | TRBJ1-6 | TRBV18 | NA | CASSPQWGENSPLHF | TGTGCCAGCTCACCACAATGGGGCGAAAATTCACCCCTCCACTTT
few | TRBJ1-2 | TRBV6-5 | NA | CASSSDRTRGYTF | TGTGCCAGCAGTTCGGACAGAACTCGCGGCTACACCTTC
NA | TRBJ2-2 | TRBV5-1 | TRBD1 | CASSRETGARTGELFF | TGCGCCAGCAGCAGAGAGACAGGGGCGCGCACCGGGGAGCTGTTTTTT
few | TRBJ1-2 | TRBV18 | NA | CASSLDGDYGYTF | TGTGCCAGCTCACTGGACGGCGACTATGGCTACACCTTC
NA | TRBJ2-5 | TRBV5-1 | TRBD1 | CASSYLDRVGTQYF | TGCGCCAGCAGCTACCTGGACAGGGTCGGGACCCAGTACTTC
NA | TRBJ2-7 | TRBV11-2 | NA | CASSLESPGSPTSYEQYF | TGTGCCAGCAGCTTAGAATCCCCAGGGTCCCCTACCTCCTACGAGCAGTACTTC
NA | TRBJ2-7 | TRBV6-1 | NA | CASSEVSLGQSAPFYF | TGTGCCAGCAGTGAAGTAAGTTTGGGGCAGTCAGCGCCCTTTTACTTC
NA | TRBJ1-1 | TRBV6-5 | NA | CASSGTGRKNTEAFF | TGTGCCAGCAGTGGAACGGGTCGGAAGAACACTGAAGCTTTCTTT
NA | TRBJ2-7 | TRBV29-1 | NA | CSVAWTRNYYEQYF | TGCAGCGTTGCTTGGACCCGTAACTACTACGAGCAGTACTTC
NA | TRBJ1-3 | TRBV7-2 | NA | CASSLQSSGNTIYF | TGTGCCAGCTCCCTTCAGAGCTCTGGAAACACCATATATTTT
NA | TRBJ1-4 | TRBV19 | NA | CASSIWQAGEKLFF | TGTGCCAGTAGTATCTGGCAGGCGGGTGAAAAACTGTTTTTT
NA | TRBJ1-5 | TRBV2 | TRBD1 | CASSPGQAGQPQHF | TGTGCCAGCAGCCCTGGACAGGCTGGTCAGCCCCAGCATTTT
NA | TRBJ1-3 | TRBV30 | NA | CACQAGGNTIYF | TGTGCCTGTCAGGCCGGGGGAAACACCATATATTTT
NA | TRBJ2-1 | TRBV7-2 | NA | CASRPPGAGLYNEQFF | TGTGCCAGCAGGCCGCCCGGTGCGGGACTCTACAATGAGCAGTTCTTC
NA | TRBJ1-2 | TRBV18 | NA | CASSPGGSGGSPAF | TGTGCCAGCTCGCCCGGGGGGTCAGGAGGTTCCCCCGCCTTC
once | TRBJ1-2 | TRBV6-5 | TRBD1 | CASSSGQPRTNYGYTF | TGTGCCAGCAGTTCGGGACAGCCCAGGACTAACTATGGCTACACCTTC
NA | TRBJ2-7 | TRBV5-4 | TRBD1 | CASTKGGDRGGYEQYF | TGTGCCAGCACCAAAGGAGGGGACAGGGGAGGCTACGAGCAGTACTTC
NA | TRBJ1-2 | TRBV19 | TRBD1 | CASSISLTGRLSYGYTF | TGTGCCAGTAGTATCTCCCTGACAGGGAGGTTGAGCTATGGCTACACCTTC
NA | TRBJ1-1 | TRBV18 | NA | CASSPQPAGGDTEAFF | TGTGCCAGCTCACCACAGCCGGCTGGAGGGGACACTGAAGCTTTCTTT
NA | TRBJ1-6 | TRBV25-1 | NA | CASSERGRGSPLHF | TGTGCCAGCAGTGAGAGGGGACGAGGTTCACCCCTCCACTTT
NA | TRBJ2-7 | TRBV15 | NA | CATSISRQGQDEQYF | TGTGCCACCAGTATAAGCAGGCAGGGCCAGGACGAGCAGTACTTC
NA | TRBJ1-5 | TRBV19 | TRBD1 | CASSTRRGTSNQPQHF | TGTGCCAGTAGTACCCGCAGGGGGACTAGCAATCAGCCCCAGCATTTT
NA | TRBJ2-7 | TRBV6-5 | NA | CASSYRSRGTYEQYF | TGTGCCAGCAGTTACAGAAGCAGGGGCACCTACGAGCAGTACTTC
once | TRBJ2-5 | TRBV2 | NA | CASSAQDILEGKTQYF | TGTGCCAGCAGTGCTCAAGACATTCTAGAGGGGAAGACCCAGTACTTC
NA | TRBJ2-7 | TRBV6-6 | TRBD1 | CASSPPATGNYEQYF | TGTGCCAGCAGTCCCCCTGCGACAGGGAACTACGAGCAGTACTTC
NA | TRBJ2-1 | TRBV6-5 | TRBD2 | CASSYSGAGGRGEQFF | TGTGCCAGCAGTTACTCGGGAGCGGGGGGGCGTGGTGAGCAGTTCTTC